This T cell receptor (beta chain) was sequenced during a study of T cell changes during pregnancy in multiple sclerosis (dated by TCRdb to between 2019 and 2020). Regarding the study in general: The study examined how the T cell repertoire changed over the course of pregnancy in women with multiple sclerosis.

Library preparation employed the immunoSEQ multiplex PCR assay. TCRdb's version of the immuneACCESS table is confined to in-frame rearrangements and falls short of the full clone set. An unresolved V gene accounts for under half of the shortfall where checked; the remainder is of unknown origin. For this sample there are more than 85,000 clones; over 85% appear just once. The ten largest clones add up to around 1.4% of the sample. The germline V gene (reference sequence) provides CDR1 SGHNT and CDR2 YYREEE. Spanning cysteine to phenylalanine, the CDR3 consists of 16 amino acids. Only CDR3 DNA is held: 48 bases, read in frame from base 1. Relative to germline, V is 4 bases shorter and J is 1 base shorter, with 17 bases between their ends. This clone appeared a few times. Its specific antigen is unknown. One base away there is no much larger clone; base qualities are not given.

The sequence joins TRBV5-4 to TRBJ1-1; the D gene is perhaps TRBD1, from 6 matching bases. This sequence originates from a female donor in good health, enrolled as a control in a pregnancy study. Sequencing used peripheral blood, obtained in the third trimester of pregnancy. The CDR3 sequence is CASSPTRAGANTEAFF. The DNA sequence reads TGTGCCAGCAGCCCCACCAGGGCAGGGGCGAACACTGAAGCTTTCTTT.